In its sample, the clone carrying this T cell receptor (beta chain) was seen many times. The CDR3 sequence is 14 residues long. Germline V CDR1 and CDR2: MNHEY, SMNVEV (reference sequence). These data come from a study of immune characterization of retroperitoneal liposarcoma. Each CDR3 protein gets one entry after TCRdb re-called the PCR reads with MiXCR. The sample holds 6,500 to 7,500 distinct CDR3 sequences, roughly 31% seen once. The sequenced sample consisted of tumor tissue. The sequence derives from a female donor with retroperitoneal liposarcoma. V is TRBV27 and J is TRBJ2-5; D may be TRBD1 or TRBD2 (5 bases each). Matching the DNA end better, TRBJ2-1 makes the J call doubtful. This chain's CDR3 is CASSPRDGEETQFF. As DNA, the CDR3 is TGTGCCAGCAGTCCCCGGGACGGGGAAGAGACCCAGTTCTTC.